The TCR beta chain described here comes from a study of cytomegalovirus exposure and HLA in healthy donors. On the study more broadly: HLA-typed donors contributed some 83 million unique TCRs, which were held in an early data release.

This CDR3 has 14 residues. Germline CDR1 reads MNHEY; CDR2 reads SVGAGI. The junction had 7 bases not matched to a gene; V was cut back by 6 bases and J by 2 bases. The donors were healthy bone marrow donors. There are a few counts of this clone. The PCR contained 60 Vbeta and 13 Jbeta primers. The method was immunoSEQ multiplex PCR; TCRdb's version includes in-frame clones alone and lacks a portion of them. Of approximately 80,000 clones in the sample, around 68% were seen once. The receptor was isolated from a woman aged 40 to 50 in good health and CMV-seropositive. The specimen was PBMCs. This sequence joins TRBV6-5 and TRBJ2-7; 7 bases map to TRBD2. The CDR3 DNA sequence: TGTGCCAGCAGAAGGCCTAGCGGAGCCTACGAGCAGTACTTC. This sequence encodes CASRRPSGAYEQYF.